The 29 T cell receptor beta chains below were found in one sample sequenced in a study of response to subunit inactivated influenza vaccine. TCRdb independently ran MiXCR on the RT-PCR reads; one entry per CDR3 protein. The table includes 500,000 to 600,000 distinct CDR3 sequences, approximately 15% detected once. Sequencing was performed on CD4+ T cells sorted from PBMCs, taken less than 30 months after vaccination. The receptor source for this set is a man aged 50 to 69 who received an inactivated influenza vaccine.

This clonotype was seen repeatedly, ten times or more. The chain is built from TRBV12-3 or TRBV12-4 and TRBJ1-2; perhaps TRBD1 as D (6 bases). This CDR3 has 16 residues. V lost 5 bases, J lost 3 bases, and 19 bases lay in between. The CDR3 coding sequence is TGTGCCAGCAGTCCCCCACCGCGTAGGGGGGACTATGGCTACACCTTC. This translates into CASSPPPRRGDYGYTF.

The chain has TRBV5-1 and TRBJ2-5; 9 positions agree with TRBD2. There are 17 residues in the CDR3. V shed 0 bases, J shed 2 bases, and the junction held 8 bases outside the gene matches. Looked up from germline, CDR1 is SGHRS and CDR2 is YFSETQ. The CDR3 DNA follows: TGCGCCAGCAGCTTGGGAGCGGGGGGCGATATGCAAGAGACCCAGTACTTC. Translating it yields CASSLGAGGDMQETQYF.

The V call is TRBV5-1, the J call TRBJ2-7; 9 bases align to TRBD1. V was pared by 7 bases and J by 4 bases, with 12 bases of the junction left unmatched. The CDR3 covers 15 residues. The V gene's germline CDR1 is SGHRS and CDR2 YFSETQ. This chain's CDR3 is CASRTLQGAGYEQYF. Written as DNA, the CDR3 is TGCGCCAGCCGCACCTTACAGGGGGCAGGATACGAGCAGTACTTC.

The chain joins TRBV12-3 or TRBV12-4 to TRBJ1-3; TRBD1 matches 7 bases. The V gene end was trimmed by 3 bases and the J gene end by 4 bases; junction bases not matched to a gene: 3. The CDR3 spans 14 residues. The CDR3 DNA reads TGTGCCAGCAGTTTGAACAGGGGAGGAAACACCATATATTTT. Its protein is CASSLNRGGNTIYF.

This clonotype was counted between two and nine times. J is TRBJ1-1 and V is TRBV25-1; D is possibly TRBD1 (5 bases). Trimming left V 6 bases short and J 0 bases short, with 14 bases between. The CDR3 runs 15 residues. Per the germline V gene, CDR1 is MGHDK and CDR2 is SYGVNS. The CDR3 sequence: CASSLQGRMNTEAFF. The CDR3 DNA is TGTGCCAGCAGCCTCCAGGGTCGGATGAACACTGAAGCTTTCTTT.

This clonotype was observed a few times. V is TRBV7-2 and J is TRBJ1-1, with D tentatively TRBD1 (6 bases). The germline gives CDR1 SGHTA, CDR2 FQGNSA. V was trimmed by 2 bases and J by 5 bases, leaving 18 bases between them. The CDR3 loop spans 16 amino acids. The CDR3 DNA is TGTGCCAGCAGCTTACTGTATCCAGGGGAATTTACTGAAGCTTTCTTT. It encodes CASSLLYPGEFTEAFF.

Only a few counts were recorded for this clonotype. The rearrangement uses TRBV2 and TRBJ2-3; 9 bases align to TRBD2. This CDR3 is built from 14 residues. The germline CDR1 and CDR2 sequences are SNHLY and FYNNEI. Unmatched junction bases numbered 5, after V lost 7 bases and J lost 3 bases. CDR3 bases: TGTGCCAGCAATGCGGGAGGGCCGACAGATACGCAGTATTTT. Translated: CASNAGGPTDTQYF.

V is TRBV3-1 and J is TRBJ2-5; D is unclear. With 2 bases removed from V and 3 bases from J, the gap between germline ends came to 13 bases. There are 15 residues in the CDR3. Germline CDR1 and CDR2: LGHDT and YNNKEL (reference sequence). This chain's CDR3 is CASSQSWIDKETQYF. The CDR3 DNA reads as TGTGCCAGCAGCCAATCTTGGATCGATAAAGAGACCCAGTACTTC.

The CDR3 DNA reads TGCGCCAGCAGCCGATACGCAGCAACTAATGAAAAACTGTTTTTT. It specifies CASSRYAATNEKLFF. The chain recombines TRBV5-1 with TRBJ1-4; the D is unclear. With 4 bases removed from V and 0 bases from J, the gap between germline ends came to 10 bases. Per germline, CDR1 SGHRS and CDR2 YFSETQ. The CDR3 spans 15 residues.

The chain employs TRBV6-2 or TRBV6-3 and TRBJ2-1; 9 nucleotides line up with TRBD1. With V trimmed by 5 bases and J by 4 bases, 6 bases remained unmatched. The germline V gene encodes CDR1 MNHEY and CDR2 SVGEGT. This CDR3 has 15 amino acids. CDR3 loop: CASSNRDRAYNEQFF. Here the CDR3 DNA reads TGTGCCAGCAGTAACCGGGACAGGGCATACAATGAGCAGTTCTTC.

A few counts support this clonotype. The chain joins TRBV12-3 or TRBV12-4 to TRBJ2-4; TRBD1 agrees at 7 bases. The trim removed 5 bases at V and 6 bases at J, leaving 16 bases unmatched. This CDR3 is built from 17 residues. CDR3 in DNA: TGTGCCAGCAGTAGGGGACAGACCTCTTCTTCTGGAAACATTCAGTACTTC. Its protein product is CASSRGQTSSSGNIQYF.

This clonotype showed up just a few times. V gene TRBV5-1 combines with J gene TRBJ2-1, with 9 positions matching TRBD1. This CDR3 is built from 17 residues. J lost 2 bases, V lost 4 bases, and 10 bases had no gene match. Per germline, CDR1 SGHRS and CDR2 YFSETQ. As DNA, the CDR3 is TGCGCCAGCAGCAAACTTGACAGGGGGGCTGCCTACAATGAGCAGTTCTTC. This translates into CASSKLDRGAAYNEQFF.

The V call is TRBV11-2, the J call TRBJ2-3; TRBD2 agrees at 8 bases. The CDR3 contains 15 residues. Trimming at V came to 3 bases and at J to 5 bases, leaving 7 bases not matched to a gene. Germline V CDR1 and CDR2: SGHAT, FQNNGV. The CDR3 DNA reads as TGTGCCAGCAGCTTCAGCCTAGCGGGTGGAGATACGCAGTATTTT. Its protein product is CASSFSLAGGDTQYF.

The rearrangement uses TRBV9 and TRBJ2-3, with D perhaps TRBD2 (5 bases). V was clipped by 0 bases and J by 0 bases, with 8 bases between them. The V gene's germline CDR1 is SGDLS and CDR2 YYNGEE. The CDR3 has 15 residues. CDR3 sequence: CASSVGELSTDTQYF. DNA of the CDR3: TGTGCCAGCAGCGTAGGGGAGCTTAGCACAGATACGCAGTATTTT.

This clonotype was detected only a few times. J is TRBJ2-3 and V is TRBV27; 8 bases align to TRBD2. Germline V CDR1 and CDR2: MNHEY, SMNVEV (reference sequence). Trimming removed 10 bases from V and 5 bases from J; junction bases left unmatched: 8. The CDR3 loop spans 13 amino acids. The CDR3: CATRLAGGDTQYF. CDR3 nucleotide sequence: TGTGCCACCCGTCTAGCGGGCGGAGATACGCAGTATTTT.

The chain has TRBV7-8 and TRBJ1-2, with unresolved D. V shed 5 bases and J shed 0 bases, with 13 bases lying between them. The CDR3 length is 15 residues. Germline CDR1 is SGHVS and CDR2 is FQNEAQ. The CDR3 sequence is CASSPRKWTNYGYTF. DNA for the CDR3: TGTGCCAGCAGCCCCCGCAAATGGACTAACTATGGCTACACCTTC.

This clonotype occurred a few times. The chain carries TRBV14 and TRBJ2-1, with 9 positions matching TRBD2. The length of the CDR3 is 16 residues. Germline values: CDR1 SGHDN, CDR2 FVKESK. V lost 0 bases to trimming and J lost 6 bases; unmatched junction nucleotides: 6. The CDR3 DNA follows: TGTGCCAGCAGCCAAGATCTAGGACTAGCGATCAATGAGCAGTTCTTC. Its protein is CASSQDLGLAINEQFF.

This clonotype has a handful of counts. V is TRBV24-1 and J is TRBJ2-1; perhaps TRBD1 as D (5 bases). The CDR3 covers 15 residues. V was trimmed by 8 bases and J by 2 bases, leaving 15 bases between them. CDR1 and CDR2 from the germline V gene are KGHDR and SFDVKD. The CDR3 DNA sequence: TGTGCCACCATGTCCCCCTTAGGGGCCTACAATGAGCAGTTCTTC. Residues: CATMSPLGAYNEQFF.

The chain recombines TRBV2 with TRBJ2-1; D remains unclear. The CDR3 is made up of 11 amino acids. CDR1 SNHLY and CDR2 FYNNEI come from the germline V gene. V was clipped by 10 bases and J by 8 bases, with 12 bases between them. CDR3 nucleotides: TGTGCCACCACCGTTGGGGATGAGCAGTTCTTC. It encodes CATTVGDEQFF.

This clonotype was detected only a few times. The chain uses TRBV30 and TRBJ2-4, with D unresolved. Germline V CDR1 and CDR2: GTSNPN, SVGIG (reference sequence). This CDR3 contains 14 residues. Trimming removed 0 bases at V and 0 bases at J, with 6 bases between. The CDR3 reads CAWSVQVAKNIQYF. The DNA for the CDR3 is TGTGCCTGGAGTGTCCAGGTAGCCAAAAACATTCAGTACTTC.

The chain has TRBV2 and TRBJ2-2; D perhaps matches TRBD1 (5 bases). The CDR3 is made up of 14 amino acids. Trimming stripped 8 bases from V and 1 base from J, with 11 bases between. Looked up from germline, CDR1 is SNHLY and CDR2 is FYNNEI. The CDR3 sequence: CASQTDLNTGELFF. The CDR3, as DNA: TGTGCCAGCCAGACAGACTTGAACACCGGGGAGCTGTTTTTT.

This clonotype was observed a few times. The genes are TRBV27 and TRBJ2-5; possibly TRBD1 for D (6 bases). Germline loops: CDR1 MNHEY, CDR2 SMNVEV (reference sequence). This CDR3 has 14 amino acids. Deletions cut 6 bases from V and 5 bases from J, with 16 bases between. CDR3 residues: CASRPTGMRETQYF. CDR3 coding DNA: TGTGCCAGCAGACCTACAGGGATGCGGGAGACCCAGTACTTC.

The J gene is TRBJ1-1, the V gene TRBV6-1; D remains ambiguous. CDR1 and CDR2 from the germline V gene are MNHNS and SASEGT. V dropped 3 bases and J dropped 0 bases, with 8 bases sitting between them. The CDR3 is made up of 14 amino acids. CDR3 bases: TGTGCCAGCAGTGATCCCCACTTGAACACTGAAGCTTTCTTT. This gives the protein CASSDPHLNTEAFF.

V gene TRBV6-1 combines with J gene TRBJ2-1, with D uncertain. V dropped 2 bases and J dropped 5 bases, with 10 bases sitting between them. The germline V gene encodes CDR1 MNHNS and CDR2 SASEGT. This CDR3 region has 14 residues. The CDR3 DNA reads TGTGCCAGCAGTGAATCGCCCCAGAACAATGAGCAGTTCTTC. It specifies CASSESPQNNEQFF.

CDR3 amino acids: CASSLTQNQPQHF. The CDR3 nucleotides are TGTGCCAGCAGTTTAACACAGAATCAGCCCCAGCATTTT. The chain carries TRBV12-3 or TRBV12-4 and TRBJ1-5; the D is unclear. Trimming pared 2 bases from V and 4 bases from J, leaving 6 bases between. The CDR3 extends over 13 amino acids.

The chain uses TRBV18 and TRBJ1-1, with unresolved D. With 0 bases removed from V and 3 bases from J, the gap between germline ends came to 8 bases. The germline gives CDR1 KGHSH, CDR2 LQKENI. The CDR3 has 14 amino acids. The DNA for the CDR3 is TGTGCCAGCTCACCACCGCCCGGATACACTGAAGCTTTCTTT. Translation gives CASSPPPGYTEAFF.

The genes are TRBV19 and TRBJ2-1; the D gene could be TRBD1 or TRBD2 (5 bases each). The germline V gene has CDR1 LNHDA and CDR2 SQIVND (reference sequence). Trimming cost V 8 bases and J 10 bases, with 15 bases left between them. This CDR3 has 12 amino acids. The DNA of the CDR3 is TGTGCCAGTGCCCTGGGGACGGGGGAGCAGTTCTTC. It codes for CASALGTGEQFF.

This clonotype occurred many times. The V gene is TRBV10-3, the J gene TRBJ1-6, with TRBD1 matching 7 bases. This CDR3 spans 14 amino acids. In germline, CDR1 is ENHRY, CDR2 SYGVKD. Trimming cost V 3 bases and J 6 bases; bases outside gene matches: 2. CDR3 sequence (DNA): TGTGCCATCAGTGAAGGGACAGCTAATTCACCCCTCCACTTT. This translates into CAISEGTANSPLHF.

The chain recombines TRBV7-8 with TRBJ1-2; TRBD1 matches at 9 bases. This CDR3 has 14 residues. V was clipped by 2 bases and J by 8 bases; unmatched bases: 6. Germline V gene sequence: CDR1 SGHVS, CDR2 FQNEAQ. The CDR3 sequence is CASSLIGTGKGYTF. Here the CDR3 DNA reads TGTGCCAGCAGCTTAATCGGGACAGGGAAGGGCTACACCTTC.